The sequence of this T cell receptor beta chain was determined in a study of PD-L1 blockade in urothelial cancer. The CDR3 loop spans 12 amino acids. Between the trimmed V and J ends, which lost 2 bases and 6 bases, there was a span of 5 bases. Germline V gene data show CDR1 as MNHEY and CDR2 as SMNVEV (reference sequence). The time point was: peripheral blood 6 weeks after treatment start. Locally advanced or metastatic urothelial carcinoma affected all patients. As concerns this clone: No antigen is known for it.

General study points: Durable-benefit patients showed greater tumor-associated blood clone expansion at 3 weeks.

Data came from immunoSEQ multiplex PCR; TCRdb stores just in-frame clones and leaves some out. The table has 35,000 to 45,000 clones, about 90% seen once; the top ten hold 5.5% to 8%. This clonotype originated in a man in his sixties or seventies with urothelial cancer. The sequencing used PBMCs, collected around atezolizumab (anti-PD-L1) treatment. The chain links TRBV27 to TRBJ2-1; unclear D gene. The CDR3 spells CASSLTGNEQFF. The CDR3 DNA reads TGTGCCAGCAGTTTAACGGGCAATGAGCAGTTCTTC.